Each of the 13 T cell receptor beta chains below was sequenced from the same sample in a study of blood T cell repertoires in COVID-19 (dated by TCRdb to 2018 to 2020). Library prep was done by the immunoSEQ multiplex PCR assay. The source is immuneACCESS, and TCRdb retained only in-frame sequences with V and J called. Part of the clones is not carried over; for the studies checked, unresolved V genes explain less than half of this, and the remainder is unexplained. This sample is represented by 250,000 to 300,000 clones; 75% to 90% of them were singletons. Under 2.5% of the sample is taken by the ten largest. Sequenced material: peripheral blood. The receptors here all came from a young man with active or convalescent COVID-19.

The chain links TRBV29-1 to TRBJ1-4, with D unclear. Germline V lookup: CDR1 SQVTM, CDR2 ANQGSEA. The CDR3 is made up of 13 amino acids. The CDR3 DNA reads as TGCACTGTCCGTTTTGCAACTAATGAAAAACTGTTTTTT. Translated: CTVRFATNEKLFF.

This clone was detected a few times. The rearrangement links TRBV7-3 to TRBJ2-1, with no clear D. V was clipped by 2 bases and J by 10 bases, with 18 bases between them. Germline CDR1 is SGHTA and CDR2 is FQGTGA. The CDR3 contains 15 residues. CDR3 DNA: TGTGCCAGCAGCTTAGATAGCTCCATCCTCGGAGAGCAGTTCTTC. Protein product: CASSLDSSILGEQFF.

In DNA form, the CDR3 reads TGTGCCAGCAGCCAAGGGCTAGCGGGGGGGCAAGATACGCAGTATTTT. Protein product: CASSQGLAGGQDTQYF. The chain is built from TRBV4-2 and TRBJ2-3; TRBD2 aligns across 12 bases. The CDR3 has 16 residues. V lost 1 base and J lost 5; bases outside the gene matches: 4. Per the germline V gene, CDR1 is LGHNA and CDR2 is YNFKEQ.

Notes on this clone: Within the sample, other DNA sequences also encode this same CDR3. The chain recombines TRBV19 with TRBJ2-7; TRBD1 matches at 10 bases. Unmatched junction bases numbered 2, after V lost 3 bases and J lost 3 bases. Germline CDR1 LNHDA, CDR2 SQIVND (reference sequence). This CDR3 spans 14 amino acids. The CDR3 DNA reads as TGTGCCAGTAGTATTGGACAGGGGGGCTACGAGCAGTACTTC. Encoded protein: CASSIGQGGYEQYF.

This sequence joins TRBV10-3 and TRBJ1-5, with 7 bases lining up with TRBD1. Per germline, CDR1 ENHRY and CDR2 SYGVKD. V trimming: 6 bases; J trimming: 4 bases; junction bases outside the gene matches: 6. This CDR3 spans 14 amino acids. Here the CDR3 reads CAIRATGVNQPQHF. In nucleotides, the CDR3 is TGTGCCATCAGGGCAACAGGGGTAAATCAGCCCCAGCATTTT.

CDR3 region: CASSLTSGDQETQYF. In DNA, the CDR3 is TGTGCCAGCAGCCTCACTAGCGGGGACCAAGAGACCCAGTACTTC. V and J are TRBV5-4 and TRBJ2-5; TRBD2 aligns across 10 bases. The CDR3 runs 15 residues. The V segment lost 4 bases and the J segment 0 bases; nucleotides outside the gene matches: 3. Germline V CDR1 and CDR2: SGHNT, YYREEE (reference sequence).

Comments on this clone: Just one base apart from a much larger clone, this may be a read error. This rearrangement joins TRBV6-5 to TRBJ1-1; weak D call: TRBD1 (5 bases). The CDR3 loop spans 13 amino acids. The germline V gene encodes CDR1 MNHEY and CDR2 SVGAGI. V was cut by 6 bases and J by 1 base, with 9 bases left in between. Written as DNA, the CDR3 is TGTGCCAGCAGCCCCGGACAGAACACTGAAGCTTTCTTT. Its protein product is CASSPGQNTEAFF.

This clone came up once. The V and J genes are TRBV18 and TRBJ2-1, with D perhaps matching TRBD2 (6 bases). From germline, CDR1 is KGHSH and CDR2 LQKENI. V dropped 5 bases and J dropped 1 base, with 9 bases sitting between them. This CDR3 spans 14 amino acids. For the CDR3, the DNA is TGTGCCAGCTCAGGCGGGGCATCCTACAATGAGCAGTTCTTC. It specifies CASSGGASYNEQFF.

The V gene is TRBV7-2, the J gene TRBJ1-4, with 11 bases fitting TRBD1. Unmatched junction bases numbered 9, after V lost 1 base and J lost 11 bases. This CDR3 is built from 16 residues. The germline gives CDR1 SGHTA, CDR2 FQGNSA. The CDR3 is CASSLVAPGTGGKLFF. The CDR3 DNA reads TGTGCCAGCAGCTTAGTAGCCCCGGGGACAGGGGGTAAACTGTTTTTT.

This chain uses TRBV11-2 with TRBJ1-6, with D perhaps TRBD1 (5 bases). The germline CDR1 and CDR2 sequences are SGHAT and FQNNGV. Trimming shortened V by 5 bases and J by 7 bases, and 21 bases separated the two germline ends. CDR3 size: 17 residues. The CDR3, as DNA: TGTGCCAGCAGCCCTCCTGAAGGGGCTTACGTGAATTCACCCCTCCACTTT. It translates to CASSPPEGAYVNSPLHF.

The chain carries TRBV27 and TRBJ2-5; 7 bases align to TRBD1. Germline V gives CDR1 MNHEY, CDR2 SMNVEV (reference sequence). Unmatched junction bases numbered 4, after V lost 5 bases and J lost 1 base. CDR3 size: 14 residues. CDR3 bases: TGTGCCAGCAGTGACAGGGACCCCCAAGAGACCCAGTACTTC. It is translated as CASSDRDPQETQYF.

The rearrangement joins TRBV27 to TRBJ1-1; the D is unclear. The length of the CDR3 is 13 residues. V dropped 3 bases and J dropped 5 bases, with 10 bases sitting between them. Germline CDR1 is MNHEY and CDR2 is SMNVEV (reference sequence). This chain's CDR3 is CASSLGEKTEAFF. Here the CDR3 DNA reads TGTGCCAGCAGTTTGGGCGAGAAGACTGAAGCTTTCTTT.

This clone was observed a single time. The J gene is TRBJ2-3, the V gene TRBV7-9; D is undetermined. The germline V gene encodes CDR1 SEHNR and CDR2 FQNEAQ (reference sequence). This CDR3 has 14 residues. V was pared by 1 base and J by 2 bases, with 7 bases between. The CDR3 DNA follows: TGTGCCAGCAGCTTAGACTATGTCACAGATACGCAGTATTTT. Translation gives CASSLDYVTDTQYF. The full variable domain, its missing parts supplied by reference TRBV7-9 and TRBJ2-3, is DTGVSQNPRHKITKRGQNVTFRCDPISEHNRLYWYRQTLGQGPEFLTYFQNEAQLEKSRLLSDRFSAERPKGSFSTLEIQRTEQGDSAMYLCASSLDYVTDTQYFGPGTRLTVL.